The 13 T cell receptor beta chains below come from one sample, sequenced in a study of long-term antiretroviral therapy in people with HIV. immunoSEQ v3.0 was run at survey level. Repertoires were generated with immunoSEQ multiplex PCR, while TCRdb's copy carries only in-frame clones and drops some. The sample shows several thousand clones, approximately 79% of them seen only once. Sequenced here: unsorted PBMCs, sampled 1.1 years after starting antiretroviral therapy. These receptors all stem from a man aged 35 to 55 with HIV.

The rearrangement links TRBV14 to TRBJ2-1; D may be TRBD1 or TRBD2 (5 bases each). The V gene's germline CDR1 is SGHDN and CDR2 FVKESK. V lost 7 bases and J 0 bases, leaving 13 bases between the germline ends. CDR3 size: 15 residues. CDR3 bases: TGTGCCAGCAACCGGGGCGCTAGCTCCTACAATGAGCAGTTCTTC. It specifies CASNRGASSYNEQFF.

V and J are TRBV7-2 and TRBJ2-7, with D maybe TRBD1 (6 bases). Germline CDR1 and CDR2: SGHTA and FQGNSA. CDR3 size: 15 residues. V was shortened by 6 bases and J by 6 bases, with 21 bases between the two germline ends. The CDR3 DNA follows: TGTGCCAGCAGTCCCACAGGGCGGTTAGGGAGCGAGCAGTACTTC. Encoded protein: CASSPTGRLGSEQYF.

This clone has just one count. This rearrangement joins TRBV5-1 to TRBJ2-2; TRBD1 aligns across 9 bases. The CDR3 contains 16 residues. Germline V gene sequence: CDR1 SGHRS, CDR2 YFSETQ. Trimming cost V 2 bases and J 7 bases; bases outside gene matches: 9. The CDR3 reads CASSFRTGGAIGELFF. DNA of the CDR3: TGCGCCAGCAGCTTCCGCACAGGGGGCGCCATCGGGGAGCTGTTTTTT. The complete variable domain, with remaining parts taken from reference TRBV5-1 and TRBJ2-2, reads KAGVTQTPRYLIKTRGQQVTLSCSPISGHRSVSWYQQTPGQGLQFLFEYFSETQRNKGNFPGRFSGRQFSNSRSEMNVSTLELGDSALYLCASSFRTGGAIGELFFGEGSRLTVL.

The chain joins TRBV6-6 to TRBJ1-2; 9 positions match TRBD1. The CDR3 spans 12 residues. V dropped 7 bases and J dropped 7; count of bases not matched to a gene: 4. Germline lookup yields CDR1 MNHNY and CDR2 SVGAGI (reference sequence). The CDR3 here is CASTPDRGGYTF. Written as DNA, the CDR3 is TGTGCCAGCACCCCGGACAGGGGTGGCTACACCTTC.

The J gene is TRBJ1-1, the V gene TRBV12-5, with D maybe TRBD1 (5 bases). V was clipped by 3 bases and J by 7 bases, with 12 bases between them. CDR1 and CDR2 from the germline V gene are LGHNT and FRNRAP. CDR3 size: 13 residues. The CDR3 nucleotides are TGTGCTAGTGGTTTCCGGGACGTAAGTGAAGCTTTCTTT. Amino acids: CASGFRDVSEAFF.

The CDR3 DNA reads as TGTGCCAGCAGTGGGGGGGGCGGGTCCTACAATGAGCAGTTCTTC. It yields the protein CASSGGGGSYNEQFF. The rearrangement joins TRBV2 to TRBJ2-1; possible D gene TRBD2, 7 bases. Trimming removed 4 bases at V and 1 base at J, with 11 bases between. The CDR3 runs to 15 residues. Germline V gives CDR1 SNHLY, CDR2 FYNNEI.

The chain combines TRBV11-2 with TRBJ1-1; 7 bases match TRBD1. Trimming removed 3 bases from V and 5 bases from J; junction bases left unmatched: 6. There are 14 residues in the CDR3. In germline, CDR1 is SGHAT, CDR2 FQNNGV. Written as DNA, the CDR3 is TGTGCCAGCAGCTTCGACAGGGTGAGGACTGAAGCTTTCTTT. Its translation is CASSFDRVRTEAFF.

The V and J genes are TRBV27 and TRBJ2-7; no firm D call. Between the trimmed V and J ends, which lost 2 bases and 0 bases, there was a span of 8 bases. Germline CDR1 is MNHEY and CDR2 is SMNVEV (reference sequence). This CDR3 is built from 14 residues. The CDR3 DNA sequence: TGTGCCAGCAGTTTAAAGGCGAGCTCCTACGAGCAGTACTTC. This sequence encodes CASSLKASSYEQYF.

The rearrangement uses TRBV7-8 and TRBJ2-3; 8 nucleotides align to TRBD1. This CDR3 region has 15 residues. The trim removed 8 bases at V and 2 bases at J, leaving 9 bases unmatched. Germline V gene lookup returns CDR1 SGHVS and CDR2 FQNEAQ. The CDR3 nucleotides are TGTGCCAGCGCCCGGACAGGGATACTCACAGATACGCAGTATTTT. It yields the protein CASARTGILTDTQYF.

The rearrangement joins TRBV5-1 to TRBJ2-3, with D possibly TRBD2 on 6 matching bases. The CDR3 loop spans 16 amino acids. Germline CDR1 is SGHRS and CDR2 is YFSETQ. The V end lost 3 bases, the J end lost 2 bases, and 16 bases lay between the germline ends. In DNA form, the CDR3 reads TGCGCCAGCAGCTCCTTTACGGGGGTGAACACAGATACGCAGTATTTT. Protein product: CASSSFTGVNTDTQYF.

The rearrangement links TRBV7-9 to TRBJ2-3; 7 nucleotides align to TRBD2. With 6 bases clipped from V and 2 bases from J, the junction kept 8 bases outside the gene matches. The CDR3 runs 15 residues. Germline V CDR1 and CDR2: SEHNR, FQNEAQ (reference sequence). CDR3 sequence (DNA): TGTGCCAGCAGGCCGGCCGGGACTACCACAGATACGCAGTATTTT. Translating gives CASRPAGTTTDTQYF.

The chain is built from TRBV6-6 and TRBJ1-5; tentatively, D is TRBD1 (6 bases). The V gene's germline CDR1 is MNHNY and CDR2 SVGAGI (reference sequence). V lost 7 bases to trimming and J lost 2 bases, with 15 bases between them. CDR3 length: 15 amino acids. The CDR3 region is CASTKGGDGNQPQHF. CDR3 nucleotide sequence: TGTGCCAGCACTAAGGGGGGTGACGGCAATCAGCCCCAGCATTTT.

Notes on this clone: One end of the junction does not line up with germline, which may come from a read error. This sample includes further DNA sequences coding for the same CDR3. The chain recombines TRBV7-9 with TRBJ1-5; no clear D gene. CDR1 is SEHNR and CDR2 is FQNEAQ in the germline V gene (reference sequence). CDR3 length: 16 residues. CDR3 amino acids: CASSLAGGSGNQPQHF. The CDR3, as DNA: TGTGCCAGCAGCCTAGCGGGAGGGAGCGGCAATCAGCCCCAGCATTTT.